A selection of T cell receptor beta chains follows, all from one sample in a study of control samples from healthy donors and cancer patients. Generated by immunoSEQ multiplex PCR, the TCRdb table keeps only in-frame clones and is missing some. The sample has around 200,000 clones; 85% to 95% are singletons. Material: blood. Source of these receptors: a man aged 45 to 65 in good health. Both conserved end residues are part of each CDR3.

CDR3aa: CASSHDRVVQPQHF
v_gene: TRBV5-1
j_gene: TRBJ1-5

CDR3aa: CASSPKGVPEAFF
v_gene: TRBV7-9
j_gene: TRBJ1-1

CDR3aa: CASSPGQGRAAFF
v_gene: TRBV19
j_gene: TRBJ2-1

CDR3aa: CASRDYQGGYTF
v_gene: TRBV19
j_gene: TRBJ1-2

CDR3aa: CASSPTAGGYQETQYF
v_gene: TRBV18
j_gene: TRBJ2-5

CDR3aa: CASSWGSGSNQPQHF
v_gene: TRBV25-1
j_gene: TRBJ1-5

CDR3aa: CASSLSPDLYEQYF
v_gene: TRBV5-1
j_gene: TRBJ2-7

CDR3aa: CSLGQGGNEQFF
v_gene: TRBV29-1
j_gene: TRBJ2-1

CDR3aa: CATSDLGGGTDTQYF
v_gene: TRBV24-1
j_gene: TRBJ2-3

CDR3aa: CASSRRWGNQPQHF
v_gene: TRBV28
j_gene: TRBJ1-5

CDR3aa: CASSQVGIAQETQYF
v_gene: TRBV3-1/TRBV3-2
j_gene: TRBJ2-5

CDR3aa: CASSIRTGGGLRETQYF
v_gene: TRBV6-2/TRBV6-3
j_gene: TRBJ2-5

CDR3aa: CASSPAHYGENIQYF
v_gene: TRBV4-1
j_gene: TRBJ2-4

CDR3aa: CATSAPQGVLTF
v_gene: TRBV24-1
j_gene: TRBJ2-6

CDR3aa: CASMVAGTDTQYF
v_gene: TRBV11-2
j_gene: TRBJ2-3

CDR3aa: CSVRGRTSSAPGANVLTF
v_gene: TRBV29-1
j_gene: TRBJ2-6

CDR3aa: CASSETTNSNQPQHF
v_gene: TRBV18
j_gene: TRBJ1-5

CDR3aa: CASSRTSGDSYEQYF
v_gene: TRBV11-2
j_gene: TRBJ2-7

CDR3aa: CASSYQGPNSSPLHF
v_gene: TRBV6-5
j_gene: TRBJ1-6

CDR3aa: CASKGGLNTEAFF
v_gene: TRBV6-5
j_gene: TRBJ1-1

CDR3aa: CASSRGVGSAGNTIYF
v_gene: TRBV4-3
j_gene: TRBJ1-3

CDR3aa: CASSSGTGSTGELFF
v_gene: TRBV27
j_gene: TRBJ2-2

CDR3aa: CASSQSLVTSPPPYGYTF
v_gene: TRBV16
j_gene: TRBJ1-2

CDR3aa: CASKSGPTVNSPLHF
v_gene: TRBV6-5
j_gene: TRBJ1-6

CDR3aa: CASSYPGTQANTEAFF
v_gene: TRBV6-5
j_gene: TRBJ1-1

CDR3aa: CASRLIGAGYTF
v_gene: TRBV28
j_gene: TRBJ1-2

CDR3aa: CASSSYTEAFF
v_gene: TRBV7-2
j_gene: TRBJ1-1

CDR3aa: CATSRDPGTLRAQYF
v_gene: TRBV15
j_gene: TRBJ2-5

CDR3aa: CASSLGRLINSPLHF
v_gene: TRBV5-8
j_gene: TRBJ1-6

CDR3aa: CAITSTGELFF
v_gene: TRBV2
j_gene: TRBJ2-2

CDR3aa: CAWSVLGNTIYF
v_gene: TRBV30
j_gene: TRBJ1-3

CDR3aa: CASSPLGSTEAFF
v_gene: TRBV28
j_gene: TRBJ1-1

CDR3aa: CASSPNKVTEAFF
v_gene: TRBV3-1/TRBV3-2
j_gene: TRBJ1-1

CDR3aa: CASSLEHGLAGGTDTQYF
v_gene: TRBV7-9
j_gene: TRBJ2-3

CDR3aa: CASSPWGALNTGELFF
v_gene: TRBV5-5
j_gene: TRBJ2-2

CDR3aa: CASSDVHRPGPSWAFF
v_gene: TRBV6-1
j_gene: TRBJ1-1

CDR3aa: CASSSPTVPYNSPLHF
v_gene: TRBV6-5
j_gene: TRBJ1-6

CDR3aa: CATSRGARTYSNQPQHF
v_gene: TRBV15
j_gene: TRBJ1-5

CDR3aa: CSVEGGGRGSYNEQFF
v_gene: TRBV29-1
j_gene: TRBJ2-1

CDR3aa: CASSSQGGNEKLFF
v_gene: TRBV18
j_gene: TRBJ1-4

CDR3aa: CASKLRDRVAGYTF
v_gene: TRBV2
j_gene: TRBJ1-2

CDR3aa: CASGPSNQPQHF
v_gene: TRBV10-1
j_gene: TRBJ1-5

CDR3aa: CASSPGTGTLDTEAFF
v_gene: TRBV18
j_gene: TRBJ1-1

CDR3aa: CSAAVGPGYF
v_gene: TRBV20-1
j_gene: TRBJ2-4

CDR3aa: CASSYREDTQYF
v_gene: TRBV6-2/TRBV6-3
j_gene: TRBJ2-3

CDR3aa: CASIPSPVPSGNTIYF
v_gene: TRBV6-6
j_gene: TRBJ1-3

CDR3aa: CASSFMGGDTEAFF
v_gene: TRBV5-1
j_gene: TRBJ1-1

CDR3aa: CASSFRPNTEAFF
v_gene: TRBV27
j_gene: TRBJ1-1

CDR3aa: CASSLSQNQPQHF
v_gene: TRBV5-4
j_gene: TRBJ1-5

CDR3aa: CASSIFSRGGHNEQFF
v_gene: TRBV19
j_gene: TRBJ2-1

CDR3aa: CASSLPREGNTEAFF
v_gene: TRBV7-9
j_gene: TRBJ1-1

CDR3aa: CASRSMLGANTEAFF
v_gene: TRBV4-1
j_gene: TRBJ1-1

CDR3aa: CAWSAQGLTGEKLFF
v_gene: TRBV30
j_gene: TRBJ1-4

CDR3aa: CASGPTLSSTDTQYF
v_gene: TRBV2
j_gene: TRBJ2-3

CDR3aa: CASSQTRTPNQPQHF
v_gene: TRBV3-1/TRBV3-2
j_gene: TRBJ1-5

CDR3aa: CASSIEAIADTEAFF
v_gene: TRBV7-9
j_gene: TRBJ1-1

CDR3aa: CASSWDASRGKNIQYF
v_gene: TRBV5-1
j_gene: TRBJ2-4

CDR3aa: CASTSLPYSPLHF
v_gene: TRBV12-3/TRBV12-4
j_gene: TRBJ1-6

CDR3aa: CASSLSDEQFF
v_gene: TRBV5-1
j_gene: TRBJ2-1